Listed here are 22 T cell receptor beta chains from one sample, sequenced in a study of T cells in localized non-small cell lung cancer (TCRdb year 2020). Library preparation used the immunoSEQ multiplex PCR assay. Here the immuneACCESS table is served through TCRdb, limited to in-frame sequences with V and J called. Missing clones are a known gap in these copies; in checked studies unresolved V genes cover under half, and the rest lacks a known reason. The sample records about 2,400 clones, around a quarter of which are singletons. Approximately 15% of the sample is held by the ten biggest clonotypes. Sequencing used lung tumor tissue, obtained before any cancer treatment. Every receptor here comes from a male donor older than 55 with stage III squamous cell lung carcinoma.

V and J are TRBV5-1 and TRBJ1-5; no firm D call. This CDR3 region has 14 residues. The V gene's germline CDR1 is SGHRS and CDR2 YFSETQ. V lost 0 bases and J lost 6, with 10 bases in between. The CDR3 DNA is TGCGCCAGCAGCTTGGAACAGAGTGGTCAGCCCCAGCATTTT. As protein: CASSLEQSGQPQHF.

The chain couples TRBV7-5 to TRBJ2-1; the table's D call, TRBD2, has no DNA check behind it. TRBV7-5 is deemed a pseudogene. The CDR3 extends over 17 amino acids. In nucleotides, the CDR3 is TGTGCCAGCAGCTTTTCCCTTCTGGCGGGACTCCGGTTTGAGCAGTTCTTC. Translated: CASSFSLLAGLRFEQFF.

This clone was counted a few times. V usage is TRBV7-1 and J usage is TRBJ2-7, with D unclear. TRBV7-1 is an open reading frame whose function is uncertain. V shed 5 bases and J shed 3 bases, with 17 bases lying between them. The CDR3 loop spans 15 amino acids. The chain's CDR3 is CASSVDNSLLYEQYF. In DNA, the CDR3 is TGTGCCAGCAGCGTAGATAATAGCCTTCTCTACGAGCAGTACTTC.

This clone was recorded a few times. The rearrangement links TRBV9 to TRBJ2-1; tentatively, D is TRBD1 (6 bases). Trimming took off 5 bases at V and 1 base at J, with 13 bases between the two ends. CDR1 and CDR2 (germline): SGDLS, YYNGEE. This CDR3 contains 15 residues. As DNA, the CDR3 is TGTGCCAGCAGTTACAGGGTAACATCCTACAATGAGCAGTTCTTC. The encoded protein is CASSYRVTSYNEQFF.

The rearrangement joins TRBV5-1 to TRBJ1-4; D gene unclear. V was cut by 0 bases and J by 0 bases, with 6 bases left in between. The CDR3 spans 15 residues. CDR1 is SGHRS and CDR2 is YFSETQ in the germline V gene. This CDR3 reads CASSLGRATNEKLFF. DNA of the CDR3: TGCGCCAGCAGCTTGGGAAGGGCAACTAATGAAAAACTGTTTTTT.

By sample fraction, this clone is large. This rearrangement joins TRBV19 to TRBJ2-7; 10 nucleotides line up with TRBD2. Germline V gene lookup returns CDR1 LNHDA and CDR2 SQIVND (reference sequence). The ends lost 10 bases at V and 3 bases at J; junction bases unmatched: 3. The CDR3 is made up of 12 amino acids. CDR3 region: CATSGRDYEQYF. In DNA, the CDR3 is TGTGCCACGAGCGGGAGGGACTACGAGCAGTACTTC.

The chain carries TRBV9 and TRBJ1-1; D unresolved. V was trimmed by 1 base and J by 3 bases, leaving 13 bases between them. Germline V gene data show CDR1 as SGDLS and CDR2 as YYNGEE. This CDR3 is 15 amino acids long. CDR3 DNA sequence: TGTGCCAGCAGCGTAATAGAGGAGTCGGACACTGAAGCTTTCTTT. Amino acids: CASSVIEESDTEAFF.

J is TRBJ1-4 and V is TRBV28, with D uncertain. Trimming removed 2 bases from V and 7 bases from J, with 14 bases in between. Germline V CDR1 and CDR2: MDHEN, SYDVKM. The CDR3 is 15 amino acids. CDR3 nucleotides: TGTGCCAGCAGTTTAGGTTGGGAAGCGGCTGAAAAACTGTTTTTT. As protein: CASSLGWEAAEKLFF.

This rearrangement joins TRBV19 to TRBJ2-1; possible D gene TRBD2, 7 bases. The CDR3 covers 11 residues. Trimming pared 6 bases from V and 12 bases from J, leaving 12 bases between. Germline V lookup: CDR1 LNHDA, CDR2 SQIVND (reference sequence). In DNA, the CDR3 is TGTGCCAGTAGCCTGAGGGGGGGGCAGTTCTTC. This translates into CASSLRGGQFF.

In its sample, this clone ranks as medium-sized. CDR3 sequence reads: CASSLTGDSYNEQFF. In DNA form, the CDR3 reads TGTGCCAGCAGCTTAACAGGGGATTCCTACAATGAGCAGTTCTTC. V usage is TRBV11-3 and J usage is TRBJ2-1, with 7 bases fitting TRBD1. This CDR3 comprises 15 residues. Germline values: CDR1 SGHNT, CDR2 YENEEA. J was trimmed by 1 base and V by 2 bases; bases with no gene match: 2. Drawing the rest from reference TRBV11-3 and TRBJ2-1, the complete variable domain is EAGVVQSPRYKIIEKKQPVAFWCNPISGHNTLYWYLQNLGQGPELLIRYENEEAVDDSQLPKDRFSAERLKGVDSTLKIQPAELGDSAVYLCASSLTGDSYNEQFFGPGTRLTVL.

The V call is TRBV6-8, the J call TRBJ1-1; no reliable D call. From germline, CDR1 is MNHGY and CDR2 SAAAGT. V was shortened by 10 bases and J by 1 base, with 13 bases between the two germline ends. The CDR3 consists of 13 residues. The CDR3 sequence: CATEGRGNTEAFF. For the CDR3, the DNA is TGTGCCACAGAGGGCCGAGGGAACACTGAAGCTTTCTTT.

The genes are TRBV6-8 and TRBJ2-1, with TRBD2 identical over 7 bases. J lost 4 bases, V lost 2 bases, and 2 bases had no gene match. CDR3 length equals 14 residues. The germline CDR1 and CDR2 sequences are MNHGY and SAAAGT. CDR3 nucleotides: TGTGCCAGCAGTTACGCGGGAGAATACAATGAGCAGTTCTTC. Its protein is CASSYAGEYNEQFF.

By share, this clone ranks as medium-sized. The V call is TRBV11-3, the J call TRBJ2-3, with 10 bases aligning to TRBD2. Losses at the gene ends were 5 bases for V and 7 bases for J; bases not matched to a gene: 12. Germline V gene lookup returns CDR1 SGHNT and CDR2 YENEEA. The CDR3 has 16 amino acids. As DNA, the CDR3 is TGTGCCAGCAGCCTGGAGGGGATTAGCGGGAGGAATACGCAGTATTTT. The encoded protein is CASSLEGISGRNTQYF.

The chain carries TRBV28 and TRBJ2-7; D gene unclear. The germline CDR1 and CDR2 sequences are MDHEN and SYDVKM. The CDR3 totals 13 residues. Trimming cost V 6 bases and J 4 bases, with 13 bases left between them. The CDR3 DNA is TGTGCCAGCAGATACCTCGGTGGGTACGAGCAGTACTTC. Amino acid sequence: CASRYLGGYEQYF.

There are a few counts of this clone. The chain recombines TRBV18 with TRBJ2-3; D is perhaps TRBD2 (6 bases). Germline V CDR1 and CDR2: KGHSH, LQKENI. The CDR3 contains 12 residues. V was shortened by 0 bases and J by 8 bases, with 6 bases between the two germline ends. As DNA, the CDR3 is TGTGCCAGCTCACCACCGGGAGGTACGCAGTATTTT. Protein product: CASSPPGGTQYF.

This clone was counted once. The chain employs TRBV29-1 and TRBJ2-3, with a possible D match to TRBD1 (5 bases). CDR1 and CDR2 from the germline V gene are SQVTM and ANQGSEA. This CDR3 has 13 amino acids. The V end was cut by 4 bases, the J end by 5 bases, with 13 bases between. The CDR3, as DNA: TGCAGCGTTGTAAGGACGACAGTAGATACGCAGTATTTT. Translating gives CSVVRTTVDTQYF.

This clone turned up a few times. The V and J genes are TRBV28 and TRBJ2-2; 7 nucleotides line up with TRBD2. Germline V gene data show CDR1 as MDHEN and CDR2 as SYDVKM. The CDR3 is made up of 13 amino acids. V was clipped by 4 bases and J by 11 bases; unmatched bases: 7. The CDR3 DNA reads TGTGCCAGCAGTTCTTCCGGGACTATAGAGCTGTTTTTT. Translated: CASSSSGTIELFF.

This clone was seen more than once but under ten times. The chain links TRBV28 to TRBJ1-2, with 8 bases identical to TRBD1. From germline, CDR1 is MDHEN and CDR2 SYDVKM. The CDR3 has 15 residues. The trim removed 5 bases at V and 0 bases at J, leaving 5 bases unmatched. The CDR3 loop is CASSTGGLTNYGYTF. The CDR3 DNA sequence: TGTGCCAGCAGTACAGGGGGGCTAACTAACTATGGCTACACCTTC.

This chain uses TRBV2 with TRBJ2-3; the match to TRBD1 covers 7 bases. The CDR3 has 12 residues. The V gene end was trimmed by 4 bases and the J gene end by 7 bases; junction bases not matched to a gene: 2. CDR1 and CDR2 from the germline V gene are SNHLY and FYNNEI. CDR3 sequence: CASSGQGNTQYF. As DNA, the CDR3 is TGTGCCAGCAGTGGACAGGGAAATACGCAGTATTTT.

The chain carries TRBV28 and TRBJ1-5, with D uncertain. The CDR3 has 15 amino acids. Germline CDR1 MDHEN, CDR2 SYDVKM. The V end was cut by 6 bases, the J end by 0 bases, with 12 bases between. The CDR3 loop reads CASRDRESSNQPQHF. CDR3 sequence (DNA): TGTGCCAGCAGGGACCGGGAATCTAGCAATCAGCCCCAGCATTTT.

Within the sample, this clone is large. CDR3 nucleotide sequence: TGTGCCAGCAGCCGTCTCGGGACAGGGTATCCCTACGAGCAGTACTTC. Protein product: CASSRLGTGYPYEQYF. The rearrangement links TRBV14 to TRBJ2-7, with TRBD1 matching 9 bases. The V segment lost 4 bases and the J segment 2 bases; nucleotides outside the gene matches: 9. The CDR3 is 16 amino acids. Germline V gives CDR1 SGHDN, CDR2 FVKESK.

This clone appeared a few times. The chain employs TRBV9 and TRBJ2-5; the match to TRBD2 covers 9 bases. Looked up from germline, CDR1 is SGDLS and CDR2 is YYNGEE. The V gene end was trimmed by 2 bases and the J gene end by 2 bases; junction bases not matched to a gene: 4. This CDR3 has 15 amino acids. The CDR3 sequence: CASSVLAGPQETQYF. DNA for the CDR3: TGTGCCAGCAGCGTCCTAGCGGGGCCTCAAGAGACCCAGTACTTC.